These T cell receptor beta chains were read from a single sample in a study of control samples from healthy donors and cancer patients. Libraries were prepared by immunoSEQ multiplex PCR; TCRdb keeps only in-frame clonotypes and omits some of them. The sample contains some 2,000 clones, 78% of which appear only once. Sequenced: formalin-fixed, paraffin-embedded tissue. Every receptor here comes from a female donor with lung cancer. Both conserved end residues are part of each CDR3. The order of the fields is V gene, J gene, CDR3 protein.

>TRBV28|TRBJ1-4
CASSWSGINEKLFF
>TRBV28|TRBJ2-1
CASSLLLAGMGEQFF
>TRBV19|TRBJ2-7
CASSISLGLAGPEQYF
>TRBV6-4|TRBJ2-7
CASSDFRGEQYF
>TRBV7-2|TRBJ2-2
CASTQDGDTGELFF
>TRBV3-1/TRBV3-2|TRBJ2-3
CASSPRTGSGTQYF
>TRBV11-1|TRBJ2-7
CASSPVGPWGYEQYF
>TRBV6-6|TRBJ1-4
CASTRGGRGQEKLFF
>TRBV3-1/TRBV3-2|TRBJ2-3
CASSQELGSGTDTQYF
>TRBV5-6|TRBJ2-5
CASSFRGRETQYF
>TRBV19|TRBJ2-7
CASSLQTGAGEQYF
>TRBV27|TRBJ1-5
CASSFYSNQPQHF
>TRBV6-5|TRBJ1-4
CASSRADGNEKLFF
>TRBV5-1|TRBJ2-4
CASSLGRGVNIQYF
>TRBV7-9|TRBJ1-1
CASRLEENTEAFF
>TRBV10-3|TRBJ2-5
CAISGSLLQETQYF
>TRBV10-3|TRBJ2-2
CAISKRVDTGELFF
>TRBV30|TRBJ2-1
CAWSGEADEQFF
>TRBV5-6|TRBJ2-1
CASSLNGRGLNEQFF
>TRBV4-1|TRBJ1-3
CASSHRSSGNTIYF
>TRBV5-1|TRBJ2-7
CASSLGTAGAGGLYEQYF
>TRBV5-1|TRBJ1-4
CASSLASRDGEKLFF
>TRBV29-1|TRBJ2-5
CSVVRQGKETQYF
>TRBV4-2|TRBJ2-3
CASSQTDLGGTQYF
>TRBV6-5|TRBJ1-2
CASSGQGGAGGYTF
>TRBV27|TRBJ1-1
CASSATGGHTEAFF
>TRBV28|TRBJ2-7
CASRVTSGRAGEQYF
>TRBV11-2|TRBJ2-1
CASSPDWTSVNEQFF
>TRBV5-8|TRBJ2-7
CASSRSYEQYF
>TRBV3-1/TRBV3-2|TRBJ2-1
CASSQRQGSYNEQFF
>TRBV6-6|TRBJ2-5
CASSRGRKTSGETQYF
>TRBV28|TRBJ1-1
CASIDSLLGGLYEAFF
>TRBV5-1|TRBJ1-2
CASSPKPGTEFGYGYTF
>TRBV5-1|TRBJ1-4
CASSPSGSTNEKLFF
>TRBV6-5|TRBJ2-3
CASKIGLASTDTQYF
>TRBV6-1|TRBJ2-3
CASSDGQGRGTDTQYF
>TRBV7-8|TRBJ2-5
CASSRDATQYF
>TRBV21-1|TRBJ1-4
CASSGQGQATNEKLFF
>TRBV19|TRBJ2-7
CASSIGGLSYEQYF
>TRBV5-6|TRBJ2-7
CASSFGTNYEQYF
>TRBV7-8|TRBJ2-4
CASSLKGPRNIQYF
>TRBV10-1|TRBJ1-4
CARRQATNEKLFF
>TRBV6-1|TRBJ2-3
CASSGGTSGAPTDTQYF
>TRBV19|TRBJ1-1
CASQKGCVGAFF
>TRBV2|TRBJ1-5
CASSGDRGVGQPQHF
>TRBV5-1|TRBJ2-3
CASSLGLASDTQYF
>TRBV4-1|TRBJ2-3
CASSPYGAGTDTQYF
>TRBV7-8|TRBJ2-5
CASSSPGLAGTETQYF